This T cell receptor (beta chain) was sequenced for a study of blood T cell repertoires in COVID-19. Authors' processing steps: Using reference gene primer amplification, nucleated cell counts were estimated. Profiled with immunoSEQ multiplex PCR; TCRdb holds only in-frame clones, not every one. That table gives V, J and clone size, and the DNA gave D and trimming. The sample contains over 100,000 clones, approximately 74% of which appear only once. Germline values: CDR1 SGHTA, CDR2 FQGNSA. There are 15 residues in the CDR3. V shed 5 bases and J 2 bases; nucleotides not matched to a gene: 7. The sequencing input was peripheral blood. V is TRBV7-2 and J is TRBJ2-3; TRBD2 aligns across 7 bases. The sequence was collected from a woman in her 70s with acute or convalescent COVID-19. The CDR3 protein is CASSPQRGPTDTQYF. The CDR3 nucleotides are TGTGCCAGCAGCCCCCAGCGGGGACCCACAGATACGCAGTATTTT.